These 28 T cell receptor beta chains originate from one sample sequenced in a study of early T cells in non-severe SARS-CoV-2 infection. TCRdb re-called the 5' RACE reads with MiXCR, one entry per CDR3 protein. The sample records tens of thousands of distinct CDR3 sequences, approximately 5.2% being singletons. Sequencing used whole blood. The receptors shown here come from an adult who was a healthcare worker with PCR-confirmed SARS-CoV-2 infection or an uninfected control (not recorded which).

In its sample, this clonotype was seen many times. The chain combines TRBV7-6 with TRBJ2-1; D gene ambiguous. V lost 5 bases and J 11 bases, leaving 13 bases between the germline ends. There are 12 residues in the CDR3. Germline-derived CDR1 and CDR2 are SGHVS and FNYEAQ. Written as DNA, the CDR3 is TGTGCCAGCAGCCTCCGATTCGGCCAGCAGTTCTTC. It encodes CASSLRFGQQFF.

There are a few counts of this clonotype. The gene calls are TRBV2 and TRBJ1-1; TRBD1 agrees at 8 bases. The V and J ends lost 7 bases and 3 bases, in that order; junction bases with no gene match: 7. The CDR3 contains 14 residues. The germline gives CDR1 SNHLY, CDR2 FYNNEI. In nucleotides, the CDR3 is TGTGCCAGCATGAAGGACAGGGATGACACTGAAGCTTTCTTT. This translates into CASMKDRDDTEAFF.

This clonotype was recorded many times. This chain links TRBV7-8 with TRBJ2-3; 10 nucleotides agree with TRBD2. Germline CDR1 SGHVS, CDR2 FQNEAQ. The CDR3 totals 16 residues. V shed 5 bases, J shed 1 base, and the junction held 6 bases outside the gene matches. CDR3 bases: TGTGCCAGCAGCGTAAGCGGGAGGGCGGGCACAGATACGCAGTATTTT. As protein: CASSVSGRAGTDTQYF.

This clonotype was picked up a small number of times. The chain carries TRBV28 and TRBJ2-1; possible D gene TRBD2, 6 bases. Trimming removed 10 bases from V and 5 bases from J, with 18 bases in between. The CDR3 runs to 14 residues. Looked up from germline, CDR1 is MDHEN and CDR2 is SYDVKM. Here the CDR3 reads CATHLGGGNNEQFF. The DNA for the CDR3 is TGTGCCACCCACTTGGGGGGTGGCAACAATGAGCAGTTCTTC. Based on the CDR3 plus reference TRBV28 and TRBJ2-1, the full variable domain is DVKVTQSSRYLVKRTGEKVFLECVQDMDHENMFWYRQDPGLGLRLIYFSYDVKMKEKGDIPEGYSVSREKKERFSLILESASTNQTSMYLCATHLGGGNNEQFFGPGTRLTVL.

This clonotype was counted ten times or more. This sequence joins TRBV28 and TRBJ2-3, with D perhaps assigned TRBD1 or TRBD2 (5 bases each). Germline V lookup: CDR1 MDHEN, CDR2 SYDVKM. The CDR3 is made up of 18 amino acids. Deletions cut 5 bases from V and 1 base from J, with 22 bases between. The DNA of the CDR3 is TGTGCCAGCAGTACCCGAGAGTGGGGGTCAAAAGGCACAGATACGCAGTATTTT. The encoded protein is CASSTREWGSKGTDTQYF.

This clonotype was picked up many times. This chain joins TRBV27 and TRBJ2-6, with D unclear. V lost 7 bases and J lost 0, with 10 bases in between. CDR1 is MNHEY and CDR2 is SMNVEV in the germline V gene (reference sequence). The CDR3 spans 15 residues. The CDR3 loop is CASTLWGSGANVLTF. The CDR3 DNA follows: TGTGCCAGCACCCTCTGGGGCTCTGGGGCCAACGTCCTGACTTTC. The full variable domain, rest sourced from reference TRBV27 and TRBJ2-6, is EAQVTQNPRYLITVTGKKLTVTCSQNMNHEYMSWYRQDPGLGLRQIYYSMNVEVTDKGDVPEGYKVSRKEKRNFPLILESPSPNQTSLYFCASTLWGSGANVLTFGAGSRLTVL.

Many counts were recorded for this clonotype. This sequence joins TRBV5-1 and TRBJ2-2, with TRBD1 matching over 8 bases. CDR3 length equals 16 residues. The V gene end was trimmed by 2 bases and the J gene end by 7 bases; junction bases not matched to a gene: 10. The germline V gene has CDR1 SGHRS and CDR2 YFSETQ. The CDR3 DNA sequence: TGCGCCAGCAGCTTAAACCCAGGGGGCATCGTCGGGGAGCTGTTTTTT. This codes for CASSLNPGGIVGELFF.

This clonotype was recorded at least ten times. This chain uses TRBV11-3 with TRBJ1-2; TRBD1 aligns across 8 bases. This CDR3 is 13 amino acids long. Trimming took 5 bases from V and 3 from J; bases not matched to a gene: 2. Germline values: CDR1 SGHNT, CDR2 YENEEA. Written as DNA, the CDR3 is TGTGCCAGCAGCCGACAGGGGCACTATGGCTACACCTTC. It is translated as CASSRQGHYGYTF.

The rearrangement uses TRBV19 and TRBJ2-7, with D maybe TRBD1 (5 bases). Germline V gives CDR1 LNHDA, CDR2 SQIVND (reference sequence). This CDR3 spans 15 amino acids. The germline V and J ends were trimmed by 5 bases and 4 bases, with 18 bases remaining between them. The CDR3 sequence: CASSFVARAPYEQYF. DNA for the CDR3: TGTGCCAGTAGTTTCGTCGCCAGGGCCCCTTACGAGCAGTACTTC. Filled out from reference TRBV19 and TRBJ2-7, the complete variable domain reads DGGITQSPKYLFRKEGQNVTLSCEQNLNHDAMYWYRQDPGQGLRLIYYSQIVNDFQKGDIAEGYSVSREKKESFPLTVTSAQKNPTAFYLCASSFVARAPYEQYFGPGTRLTVT.

The sample holds many counts of this clonotype. The J gene is TRBJ2-7, the V gene TRBV6-2 or TRBV6-3, with a tentative D call TRBD2 (6 bases). The CDR3 is 15 amino acids. The V end lost 3 bases, the J end lost 4 bases, and 16 bases lay between the germline ends. Germline CDR1 MNHEY, CDR2 SVGEGT. In nucleotides, the CDR3 is TGTGCCAGCAGTTATGCCCTTTTCGGGGGATACGAGCAGTACTTC. Protein product: CASSYALFGGYEQYF.

This clonotype occurred many times. Here the CDR3 DNA reads TGCGCCAGCAGCCAAGTTGCAGGGTATTATAATTCACCCCTCCACTTT. It translates to CASSQVAGYYNSPLHF. This rearrangement joins TRBV4-3 to TRBJ1-6; D may be TRBD1 (5 bases). V was trimmed by 1 base and J by 4 bases, leaving 11 bases between them. Germline CDR1 and CDR2: LGHNA and YSLEER. CDR3 size: 16 residues.

In this sample, this clonotype turned up a few times. V is TRBV7-6 and J is TRBJ1-6, with D perhaps TRBD1 (5 bases). Trimming pared 0 bases from V and 7 bases from J, leaving 10 bases between. CDR3 size: 15 residues. Germline V gene sequence: CDR1 SGHVS, CDR2 FNYEAQ. CDR3 nucleotides: TGTGCCAGCAGCTTAGCAGACGGGGGAAATTCACCCCTCCACTTT. This codes for CASSLADGGNSPLHF.

V is TRBV6-6 and J is TRBJ2-1; TRBD1 might be the D (5 bases). Trimming shortened V by 5 bases and J by 9 bases, and 8 bases separated the two germline ends. Germline V gene lookup returns CDR1 MNHNY and CDR2 SVGAGI (reference sequence). This CDR3 is 11 amino acids long. CDR3 nucleotide sequence: TGTGCCAGCAGTCAGGGTGGTGAGCAGTTCTTC. Translation: CASSQGGEQFF.

In this sample, this clonotype turned up many times. The CDR3 DNA is TGTGCCAGCAGTTACTCAGGGCAGCCCCAGCATTTT. Translating it yields CASSYSGQPQHF. The J gene is TRBJ1-5, the V gene TRBV6-2 or TRBV6-3; D call uncertain. This CDR3 spans 12 amino acids. V was trimmed by 0 bases and J by 7 bases, leaving 4 bases between them. Germline CDR1 MNHEY, CDR2 SVGEGT.

This clonotype was seen more than once but under ten times. This rearrangement joins TRBV6-6 to TRBJ1-5, with D possibly being TRBD1 (6 bases). The V end was cut by 5 bases, the J end by 11 bases, with 22 bases between. Germline CDR1 is MNHNY and CDR2 is SVGAGI (reference sequence). The CDR3 has 15 residues. The CDR3 DNA is TGTGCCAGCAGTCCGCAGGGGTCCTCCTCCCAGACCCAGCATTTT. Translating gives CASSPQGSSSQTQHF.

This clonotype was detected many times. This chain connects TRBV12-3 or TRBV12-4 to TRBJ2-3; no clear D. The CDR3 is 12 amino acids. The ends were cut back, 3 bases at V and 3 bases at J, with 4 bases in the middle. CDR3 sequence: CASSFITDTQYF. DNA for the CDR3: TGTGCCAGCAGTTTTATAACAGATACGCAGTATTTT.

To note about this clonotype: At one end the junction does not follow the germline gene, possibly because of a read error. The chain combines TRBV11-2 with TRBJ2-4; D is uncertain. The germline V gene has CDR1 SGHAT and CDR2 FQNNGV. This CDR3 has 14 residues. CDR3 nucleotide sequence: TGTGTCAGCAGCCGCGCGGTAGCCAAAAACATTCAGTACTTC. It is translated as CVSSRAVAKNIQYF. Based on the CDR3 plus reference TRBV11-2 and TRBJ2-4, the full variable domain is EAGVAQSPRYKIIEKRQSVAFWCNPISGHATLYWYQQILGQGPKLLIQFQNNGVVDDSQLPKDRFSAERLKGVDSTLKIQPAKLEDSAVYLCVSSRAVAKNIQYFGAGTRLSVL.

This clonotype was seen only a few times. The chain is built from TRBV19 and TRBJ2-7; 8 bases line up with TRBD1. The CDR3 totals 13 residues. Germline assignment: CDR1 LNHDA and CDR2 SQIVND (reference sequence). With V trimmed by 6 bases and J by 2 bases, 3 bases remained unmatched. Here the CDR3 reads CASSRDRTYEQYF. The CDR3 DNA sequence: TGTGCCAGTAGCAGGGACAGGACCTACGAGCAGTACTTC.

The table lists this clonotype with many counts. The gene calls are TRBV7-8 and TRBJ1-2; 7 bases are shared with TRBD1. Trimming cost V 7 bases and J 4 bases; bases outside gene matches: 9. This CDR3 has 14 amino acids. Germline CDR1 SGHVS, CDR2 FQNEAQ. In nucleotides, the CDR3 is TGTGCCAGCACTGAGACAGGGAAGATCTATGGCTACACCTTC. This translates into CASTETGKIYGYTF.

This clonotype was seen repeatedly, ten times or more. The rearrangement links TRBV18 to TRBJ2-7; 9 nucleotides line up with TRBD2. Germline lookup yields CDR1 KGHSH and CDR2 LQKENI. This CDR3 is built from 14 residues. Trimming cost V 3 bases and J 4 bases; bases outside gene matches: 4. CDR3 amino acids: CASSPTSGLYEQYF. The DNA of the CDR3 is TGTGCCAGCTCACCGACTAGCGGACTATACGAGCAGTACTTC.

This clonotype was observed at least ten times. The rearrangement links TRBV11-2 to TRBJ2-3, with 7 bases aligning to TRBD2. Per the germline V gene, CDR1 is SGHAT and CDR2 is FQNNGV. V gave up 2 bases and J gave up 0 bases; unmatched junction bases: 11. The CDR3 has 18 residues. CDR3 protein: CASSLLASGVGSTDTQYF. CDR3 DNA sequence: TGTGCCAGCAGCTTATTGGCAAGCGGGGTGGGTAGCACAGATACGCAGTATTTT.

This clonotype was counted many times. The chain recombines TRBV7-9 with TRBJ2-7, with D maybe TRBD2 (6 bases). Trimming removed 0 bases from V and 6 bases from J, with 9 bases in between. Germline loops: CDR1 SEHNR, CDR2 FQNEAQ (reference sequence). CDR3 length equals 13 residues. The CDR3 loop reads CASSLAQTSEQYF. CDR3 sequence (DNA): TGTGCCAGCAGCTTAGCCCAGACTAGCGAGCAGTACTTC.

As to this clonotype: At one end the junction does not follow the germline gene, possibly because of a read error. The chain employs TRBV11-2 and TRBJ2-2, with D perhaps matching TRBD2 (6 bases). Germline V gene lookup returns CDR1 SGHAT and CDR2 FQNNGV. CDR3 length equals 13 residues. CDR3 residues: CASSLETSGELFF. The CDR3 DNA follows: TGTGCCAGCAGCCTAGAGACTAGCGGGGAGCTGTTTTTT.

This clonotype has a count of ten or more. V usage is TRBV2 and J usage is TRBJ2-6; 7 bases line up with TRBD1. The CDR3 extends over 15 amino acids. Germline V gives CDR1 SNHLY, CDR2 FYNNEI. After removal of 7 bases from V and 1 base from J, the junction contained 4 bases not matched to a gene. DNA for the CDR3: TGTGCCAGCACCTACAGGGGATCTGGGGCCAACGTCCTGACTTTC. It yields the protein CASTYRGSGANVLTF. Filled out from reference TRBV2 and TRBJ2-6, the complete variable domain reads EPEVTQTPSHQVTQMGQEVILRCVPISNHLYFYWYRQILGQKVEFLVSFYNNEISEKSEIFDDQFSVERPDGSNFTLKIRSTKLEDSAMYFCASTYRGSGANVLTFGAGSRLTVL.

This clonotype was counted only a few times. The genes are TRBV27 and TRBJ2-7, with 10 bases lining up with TRBD2. Germline values: CDR1 MNHEY, CDR2 SMNVEV (reference sequence). The CDR3 loop spans 14 amino acids. Trimming at V came to 4 bases and at J to 6 bases, leaving 6 bases not matched to a gene. CDR3 coding DNA: TGTGCCAGCAGTTCAGGGACTAGCGTTTTCGAGCAGTACTTC. It yields the protein CASSSGTSVFEQYF.

This clonotype was counted at least ten times. Here the CDR3 reads CASSLAGGRAYNEQFF. The CDR3 DNA sequence: TGTGCCAGCAGCTTAGCGGGCGGGAGGGCCTACAATGAGCAGTTCTTC. The chain joins TRBV7-2 to TRBJ2-1; 9 bases align to TRBD2. CDR1 SGHTA and CDR2 FQGNSA come from the germline V gene. The CDR3 consists of 16 residues. J was trimmed by 2 bases and V by 0 bases; bases with no gene match: 2.

This clonotype was recorded at least ten times. J is TRBJ2-6 and V is TRBV18; D is ambiguous. Germline values: CDR1 KGHSH, CDR2 LQKENI. This CDR3 region has 15 residues. Trimming removed 6 bases at V and 2 bases at J, with 11 bases between. The CDR3 loop is CASSPVGTGANVLTF. DNA for the CDR3: TGTGCCAGCTCCCCAGTGGGGACTGGGGCCAACGTCCTGACTTTC.

This clonotype has a count of ten or more. The V gene is TRBV21-1, the J gene TRBJ2-7; the table assigns TRBD1, which was not confirmed against the DNA. TRBV21-1 is tagged as a pseudogene. This CDR3 region has 16 residues. CDR3 sequence: CASSKGRPPESYEQYF. The CDR3 DNA follows: TGTGCCAGCAGCAAAGGCCGCCCCCCAGAATCCTACGAGCAGTACTTC.